This T cell receptor beta chain is drawn from a study of blood T cells in healthy people across ages. This clonotype has only a few counts. Its antigen is unknown. Russia was home to the donors, healthy Caucasian individuals aged 6 to 90. Sample-barcoded 5' priming and a J-beta primer mix drove a second PCR of about 6 to 12 cycles. The template-switch adaptor was a 5' adaptor with 12 random nucleotides. It tagged each cDNA molecule. TCRdb processed the 5' RACE reads anew with MiXCR; each CDR3 protein has one entry. The table includes about 1.8 million distinct CDR3 sequences, around half detected once. Study results and limitations: A roughly linear fall in TCR beta diversity per million T cells was seen with increasing age.

Sequenced material: blood. This clonotype was obtained from a middle-aged woman in good health.

In DNA form, the CDR3 reads TGTGCCAGCAGTATGGACCGAACGGGCTACACCTTC. This codes for CASSMDRTGYTF. This chain connects TRBV7-2 to TRBJ1-2; no clear D. The CDR3 contains 12 residues. Germline CDR1 SGHTA, CDR2 FQGNSA. Trimming pared 6 bases from V and 8 bases from J, leaving 13 bases between.